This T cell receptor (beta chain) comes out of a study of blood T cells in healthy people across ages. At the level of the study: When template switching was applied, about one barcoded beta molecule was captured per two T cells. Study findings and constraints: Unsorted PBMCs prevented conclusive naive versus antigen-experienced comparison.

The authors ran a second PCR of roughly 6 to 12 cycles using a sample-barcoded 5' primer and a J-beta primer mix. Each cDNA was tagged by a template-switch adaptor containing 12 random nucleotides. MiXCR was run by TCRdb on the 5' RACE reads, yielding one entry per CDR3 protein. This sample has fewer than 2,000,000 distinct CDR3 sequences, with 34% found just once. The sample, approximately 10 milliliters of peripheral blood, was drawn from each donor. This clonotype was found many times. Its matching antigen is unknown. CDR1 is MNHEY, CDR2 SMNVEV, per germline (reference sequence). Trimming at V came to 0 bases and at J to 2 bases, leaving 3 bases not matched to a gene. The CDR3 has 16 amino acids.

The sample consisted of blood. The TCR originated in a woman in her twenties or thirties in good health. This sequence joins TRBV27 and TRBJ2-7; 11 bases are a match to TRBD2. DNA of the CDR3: TGTGCCAGCAGTTTATCGATAGCGGGGGGGCCCTACGAGCAGTACTTC. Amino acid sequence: CASSLSIAGGPYEQYF.